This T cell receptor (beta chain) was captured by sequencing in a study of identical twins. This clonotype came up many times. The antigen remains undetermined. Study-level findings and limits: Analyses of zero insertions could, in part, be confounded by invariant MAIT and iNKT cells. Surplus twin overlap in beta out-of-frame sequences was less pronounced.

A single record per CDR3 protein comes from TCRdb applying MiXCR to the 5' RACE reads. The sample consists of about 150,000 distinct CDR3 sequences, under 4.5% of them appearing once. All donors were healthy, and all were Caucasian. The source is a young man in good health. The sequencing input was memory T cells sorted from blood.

CDR3 in DNA: TGCAGCGTTGGAGGGCTAGCGGACGAGACCCAGTACTTC. It translates to CSVGGLADETQYF. J is TRBJ2-5 and V is TRBV29-1, with 7 bases aligning to TRBD2. V shed 4 bases and J 5 bases; nucleotides not matched to a gene: 7. Per germline, CDR1 SQVTM and CDR2 ANQGSEA. This CDR3 is 13 amino acids long.